These 4 T cell receptor beta chains share one sample of origin, sequenced in a study of T-cell reconstitution after alpha-beta-depleted transplantation in children. Using unique molecular identifiers, the investigators prepared the TCRbeta library. MiXCR, run by TCRdb on the PCR reads, gives a single entry per CDR3 protein. Among approximately 640,000 distinct CDR3 sequences listed, around a sixth were seen once. The specimen was PBMCs from the stem cell graft donor, collected from the stem cell graft. The receptors come from a human donor who donated a stem cell graft to a child with acute myeloid leukemia.

This clonotype was counted many times. The CDR3 here is CASQQNTDTQYF. CDR3 sequence (DNA): TGTGCCAGCCAACAGAACACAGATACGCAGTATTTT. This sequence joins TRBV5-6 and TRBJ2-3; D gene uncertain. V was pared by 7 bases and J by 2 bases, with 8 bases between. Germline values: CDR1 SGHDT, CDR2 YYEEEE. The CDR3 spans 12 residues.

There are many counts of this clonotype. The V gene is TRBV15, the J gene TRBJ2-7; 10 bases map to TRBD1. V was clipped by 5 bases and J by 5 bases; unmatched bases: 12. CDR1 and CDR2 (germline): LNHNV, YYDKDF (reference sequence). The CDR3 covers 16 residues. CDR3 in amino acids: CATSRTEGTGAHEQYV. In DNA, the CDR3 is TGTGCCACCAGCCGCACAGAGGGGACAGGGGCTCACGAGCAGTACGTC.

The sample holds a few counts of this clonotype. The rearrangement joins TRBV25-1 to TRBJ1-2; 8 bases line up with TRBD1. CDR3 length: 13 amino acids. V shed 6 bases, J shed 8 bases, and the junction held 8 bases outside the gene matches. CDR1 MGHDK and CDR2 SYGVNS come from the germline V gene. CDR3 sequence reads: CASRDREIGGYTF. The CDR3 DNA follows: TGTGCCAGCAGGGACAGGGAAATAGGAGGCTACACCTTC.

The chain combines TRBV7-8 with TRBJ1-1; 8 bases line up with TRBD1. Germline values: CDR1 SGHVS, CDR2 FQNEAQ. This CDR3 is 16 amino acids long. V trimming: 3 bases; J trimming: 2 bases; junction bases outside the gene matches: 8. This CDR3 is CASSFPLDRDNTEAFF. CDR3 bases: TGTGCCAGCAGCTTCCCCCTGGACAGGGATAACACTGAAGCTTTCTTT.